Presented here are 32 T cell receptor beta chains from one specimen sequenced in a study of T cell responses to AZD1222 COVID-19 vaccine (dated by TCRdb to the early 2020s). The library was produced with the immunoSEQ multiplex PCR assay. The clones in this table, taken by TCRdb from immuneACCESS, are in-frame only. Not every clone is retained; where verified, under half of the shortfall comes from an unresolved V gene, and the cause of the rest is unknown. Across this sample there are tens of thousands of clones, with roughly nine tenths seen only once. The leading ten clones occupy over 2% of the sample. What the time point label conveys for this sample: baseline before first vaccination. The input for sequencing was peripheral blood, taken on day 0 of AZD1222 vaccination. These receptors were taken from an adult in good health.

Comments on this clone: Distinct nucleotide sequences in the sample also encode this CDR3. DNA of the CDR3: TGTGCCAGCAGTTACTCTGGGGGGACTGAAGCTTTCTTT. It codes for CASSYSGGTEAFF. The chain joins TRBV6-5 to TRBJ1-1; TRBD1 is a possible D gene (5 bases). CDR1 is MNHEY and CDR2 is SVGAGI in the germline V gene. The ends were cut back, 0 bases at V and 5 bases at J, with 7 bases in the middle. The CDR3 totals 13 residues.

The chain links TRBV11-1 to TRBJ2-2, with D maybe TRBD2 (5 bases). From germline, CDR1 is SGHAT and CDR2 FQDESV (reference sequence). V was pared by 0 bases and J by 4 bases, with 12 bases between. The length of the CDR3 is 16 residues. CDR3 nucleotides: TGTGCCAGCAGCTTAGCCACTATGAGCGGCACCGGGGAGCTGTTTTTT. This gives the protein CASSLATMSGTGELFF.

V usage is TRBV19 and J usage is TRBJ1-3, with D uncertain. The V gene lost 0 bases and the J gene lost 0 bases, with 6 bases spanning the gap. There are 15 residues in the CDR3. The germline V gene encodes CDR1 LNHDA and CDR2 SQIVND (reference sequence). CDR3: CASSIDDNSGNTIYF. In DNA, the CDR3 is TGTGCCAGTAGTATAGACGATAACTCTGGAAACACCATATATTTT.

The chain has TRBV7-9 and TRBJ1-4; D is unclear. The CDR3 has 14 residues. Deletions cut 5 bases from V and 7 bases from J, with 14 bases between. CDR1 is SEHNR and CDR2 is FQNEAQ in the germline V gene (reference sequence). CDR3 coding DNA: TGTGCCAGCAGCCAGCCCAACAGTGGTGAAAAACTGTTTTTT. Translation gives CASSQPNSGEKLFF.

The J gene is TRBJ2-3, the V gene TRBV6-4; 10 nucleotides line up with TRBD2. Germline CDR1 and CDR2: MRHNA and SNTAGT. The length of the CDR3 is 16 residues. V lost 5 bases, J lost 2 bases, and 7 bases stayed unmatched. The CDR3 here is CASSRTSGTPTDTQYF. For the CDR3, the DNA is TGTGCCAGCAGTAGAACTAGCGGGACCCCCACAGATACGCAGTATTTT.

This clone was counted once. V is TRBV4-3 and J is TRBJ1-2; D call uncertain. Germline V gives CDR1 LGHNA, CDR2 YSLEER. The CDR3 covers 15 residues. Trimming took off 3 bases at V and 0 bases at J, with 11 bases between the two ends. The CDR3, as DNA: TGCGCCAGCAGCCACCTCAGTGTGTCTAACTATGGCTACACCTTC. It specifies CASSHLSVSNYGYTF.

This clone was seen only once. The V call is TRBV23-1, the J call TRBJ1-1, with 10 bases matching TRBD1. TRBV23-1 is an ORF, and what it does is uncertain. The CDR3 covers 18 residues. Germline trimming cut 2 bases from V and 0 bases from J; bases unmatched to any gene: 9. DNA for the CDR3: TGCGCCAGCAGTCAAGCTTTGACAGGGGGCGAAATGAACACTGAAGCTTTCTTT. It is translated as CASSQALTGGEMNTEAFF.

V gene TRBV5-1 combines with J gene TRBJ2-1, with D perhaps TRBD1 or TRBD2 (6 bases each). The CDR3 runs to 15 residues. Germline assignment: CDR1 SGHRS and CDR2 YFSETQ. Between the trimmed V and J ends, which lost 4 bases and 9 bases, there was a span of 20 bases. The CDR3 DNA follows: TGCGCCAGCAGCACGGAGGTTATCGGGGGCCGTGAGCAGTTCTTC. Translating gives CASSTEVIGGREQFF.

The chain recombines TRBV7-9 with TRBJ2-7, with unresolved D. Germline V gene lookup returns CDR1 SEHNR and CDR2 FQNEAQ (reference sequence). V shed 3 bases and J shed 4 bases, with 10 bases lying between them. This CDR3 has 13 residues. CDR3: CASSLGQEYEQYF. DNA of the CDR3: TGTGCCAGCAGCTTGGGTCAAGAGTACGAGCAGTACTTC.

The rearrangement uses TRBV6-1 and TRBJ2-1; no clear D. This CDR3 has 14 amino acids. Trimming took off 3 bases at V and 2 bases at J, with 8 bases between the two ends. Germline lookup yields CDR1 MNHNS and CDR2 SASEGT. The CDR3 nucleotides are TGTGCCAGCAGTGACCAGGCCACCTACAATGAGCAGTTCTTC. Translation gives CASSDQATYNEQFF.

CDR3 DNA sequence: TGTGCCAGCAGTTACTCCGGGGGGGAGGGGAACACTGAAGCTTTCTTT. Encoded protein: CASSYSGGEGNTEAFF. This chain joins TRBV6-5 and TRBJ1-1, with D maybe TRBD1 (5 bases). With 0 bases removed from V and 1 base from J, the gap between germline ends came to 12 bases. The CDR3 is 16 residues long. Germline lookup yields CDR1 MNHEY and CDR2 SVGAGI.

This chain links TRBV3-1 (or the pseudogene TRBV3-2) with TRBJ1-1; the D is unclear. Germline CDR1 and CDR2: LGHDT and YNNKEL (reference sequence). The V end lost 1 base, the J end lost 5 bases, and 8 bases lay between the germline ends. The CDR3 is made up of 13 amino acids. The CDR3 sequence is CASSQVGETEAFF. CDR3 nucleotides: TGTGCCAGCAGCCAAGTTGGGGAGACTGAAGCTTTCTTT.

The CDR3, as DNA: TGTGCCAGCAGCGAACCGGGACACTTCACAGATACGCAGTATTTT. Amino acids: CASSEPGHFTDTQYF. The chain employs TRBV2 and TRBJ2-3, with TRBD1 as a possible D gene (6 bases). The germline V and J ends were trimmed by 6 bases and 2 bases, with 15 bases remaining between them. The CDR3 length is 15 residues. Per germline, CDR1 SNHLY and CDR2 FYNNEI.

In its sample, this clone ranks as medium-sized. The CDR3 loop reads CASSYRFELWVPGSNQPQHF. CDR3 sequence (DNA): TGTGCCAGCAGTTACCGCTTCGAGCTTTGGGTACCCGGGAGCAATCAGCCCCAGCATTTT. The V call is TRBV6-2 or TRBV6-3, the J call TRBJ1-5, with D unresolved. This CDR3 is 20 amino acids long. Trimming took 2 bases from V and 1 from J, leaving 24 bases between them. The germline V gene encodes CDR1 MNHEY and CDR2 SVGEGT.

The chain has TRBV29-1 and TRBJ2-7; possibly TRBD2 for D (6 bases). The germline V and J ends were trimmed by 5 bases and 3 bases, with 17 bases remaining between them. The CDR3 runs 14 residues. Germline V gene data show CDR1 as SQVTM and CDR2 as ANQGSEA. CDR3 sequence: CSVYRGRESYEQYF. Written as DNA, the CDR3 is TGCAGCGTTTACCGGGGCCGGGAGAGCTACGAGCAGTACTTC.

The genes are TRBV30 and TRBJ2-3; 9 bases map to TRBD2. V lost 7 bases and J lost 2; bases outside the gene matches: 7. The V gene's germline CDR1 is GTSNPN and CDR2 SVGIG (reference sequence). The CDR3 has 14 amino acids. The CDR3 nucleotides read TGTGCCTATGTCATAGCGGGGGCCACAGATACGCAGTATTTT. As protein: CAYVIAGATDTQYF.

The chain joins TRBV5-1 to TRBJ1-1, with D maybe TRBD1 (6 bases). The CDR3 is 14 amino acids. V was shortened by 0 bases and J by 4 bases, with 10 bases between the two germline ends. From germline, CDR1 is SGHRS and CDR2 YFSETQ. CDR3 in amino acids: CASSLVQGSTEAFF. In DNA, the CDR3 is TGCGCCAGCAGCTTGGTCCAGGGGAGCACTGAAGCTTTCTTT.

The chain employs TRBV7-9 and TRBJ2-3, with TRBD1 identical over 10 bases. V shed 5 bases and J 13 bases; nucleotides not matched to a gene: 18. The CDR3 has 16 residues. Germline CDR1 reads SEHNR; CDR2 reads FQNEAQ (reference sequence). CDR3 loop: CASSDDRGPSQVAEYF. The CDR3 nucleotides read TGTGCCAGCAGCGACGACAGGGGGCCCTCCCAGGTAGCCGAGTATTTT.

The J gene is TRBJ2-1, the V gene TRBV5-1; D might be TRBD1 (5 bases). The length of the CDR3 is 16 residues. CDR1 and CDR2 (germline): SGHRS, YFSETQ. V was clipped by 1 base and J by 7 bases, with 18 bases between them. In nucleotides, the CDR3 is TGCGCCAGCAGCTTGTTAGAGGTTCGGACAACTAATGAGCAGTTCTTC. Translation: CASSLLEVRTTNEQFF.

The gene calls are TRBV3-1 (or the pseudogene TRBV3-2) and TRBJ2-7, with D perhaps assigned TRBD1 or TRBD2 (5 bases each). CDR1 is LGHDT and CDR2 is YNNKEL in the germline V gene (reference sequence). This CDR3 comprises 14 residues. V was pared by 4 bases and J by 5 bases, with 15 bases between. CDR3 DNA sequence: TGTGCCAGCAGCCCCCCGGGACGAAAAAACGAGCAGTACTTC. Its translation is CASSPPGRKNEQYF.

The V call is TRBV29-1, the J call TRBJ1-4; D perhaps matches TRBD1 (5 bases). The CDR3 spans 14 residues. Trimming shortened V by 4 bases and J by 4 bases, and 13 bases separated the two germline ends. Germline V gene sequence: CDR1 SQVTM, CDR2 ANQGSEA. The CDR3 region has the DNA TGCAGCGTTGGTTTCGGGGGGGGTAATGAAAAACTGTTTTTT. Protein: CSVGFGGGNEKLFF. The full variable domain, with the rest looked up from reference TRBV29-1 and TRBJ1-4, is SAVISQKPSRDICQRGTSLTIQCQVDSQVTMMFWYRQQPGQSLTLIATANQGSEATYESGFVIDKFPISRPNLTFSTLTVSNMSPEDSSIYLCSVGFGGGNEKLFFGSGTQLSVL.

As DNA, the CDR3 is TGTGCCAGCAGTTACCTCCCGGACAGACCTTCACCCCTCCACTTT. It is translated as CASSYLPDRPSPLHF. The chain is built from TRBV6-2 or TRBV6-3 and TRBJ1-6; the D gene is possibly TRBD1 (6 bases). V was clipped by 2 bases and J by 9 bases, with 14 bases between them. The CDR3 is made up of 15 amino acids. Germline V gene sequence: CDR1 MNHEY, CDR2 SVGEGT.

The chain is built from TRBV30 and TRBJ1-4, with no clear D. Trimming cost V 0 bases and J 9 bases, with 8 bases left between them. The CDR3 is 12 amino acids. Germline-derived CDR1 and CDR2 are GTSNPN and SVGIG (reference sequence). The CDR3 region is CAWSVQGQKLFF. Here the CDR3 DNA reads TGTGCCTGGAGTGTACAAGGGCAAAAACTGTTTTTT.

The rearrangement uses TRBV6-2 or TRBV6-3 and TRBJ1-2; 10 bases are a match to TRBD1. Germline assignment: CDR1 MNHEY and CDR2 SVGEGT. Germline trimming cut 5 bases from V and 4 bases from J; bases unmatched to any gene: 4. This CDR3 is 14 amino acids long. The CDR3 is CASSRDRGFYGYTF. CDR3 nucleotide sequence: TGTGCCAGCAGTCGGGACAGGGGATTCTATGGCTACACCTTC.

This chain uses TRBV7-8 with TRBJ1-1; D uncertain. The CDR3 has 13 residues. Trimming removed 2 bases from V and 0 bases from J, with 4 bases in between. Germline V CDR1 and CDR2: SGHVS, FQNEAQ. CDR3 nucleotides: TGTGCCAGCAGCTTACACGTGAACACTGAAGCTTTCTTT. It encodes CASSLHVNTEAFF.

CDR3 loop: CASSQDWGQGAPGELFF. The CDR3 bases are TGTGCCAGCAGCCAAGATTGGGGACAGGGGGCGCCCGGGGAGCTGTTTTTT. The V gene is TRBV3-1 (or the pseudogene TRBV3-2), the J gene TRBJ2-2, with 12 bases identical to TRBD1. Germline CDR1 is LGHDT and CDR2 is YNNKEL (reference sequence). This CDR3 has 17 amino acids. J lost 6 bases, V lost 0 bases, and 5 bases had no gene match.

The gene calls are TRBV7-9 and TRBJ1-4; weak D call: TRBD1 (5 bases). V dropped 0 bases and J dropped 7 bases, with 12 bases sitting between them. In germline, CDR1 is SEHNR, CDR2 FQNEAQ (reference sequence). The CDR3 length is 15 residues. The DNA of the CDR3 is TGTGCCAGCAGCTTAGCAAGGGGCCGGGGTGAAAAACTGTTTTTT. This codes for CASSLARGRGEKLFF.

The J gene is TRBJ2-1, the V gene TRBV7-3, with 10 bases that match TRBD1. The ends lost 5 bases at V and 8 bases at J; junction bases unmatched: 9. This CDR3 comprises 15 residues. Germline loops: CDR1 SGHTA, CDR2 FQGTGA. For the CDR3, the DNA is TGTGCCAGCAGCCCTACCGGGACAGGGGCCCATGAGCAGTTCTTC. This sequence encodes CASSPTGTGAHEQFF.

This sequence joins TRBV7-2 and TRBJ2-3, with 9 bases fitting TRBD2. CDR1 and CDR2 (germline): SGHTA, FQGNSA. The V and J ends lost 5 bases and 4 bases, in that order; junction bases with no gene match: 13. CDR3 size: 17 residues. The CDR3 DNA is TGTGCCAGCAGCCTCGACTACCCTAGCGGGGAGTCAGATACGCAGTATTTT. This gives the protein CASSLDYPSGESDTQYF.

V usage is TRBV5-1 and J usage is TRBJ2-2; the D is unclear. Germline CDR1 is SGHRS and CDR2 is YFSETQ. V gave up 4 bases and J gave up 6 bases, with 10 bases separating them. The CDR3 is made up of 13 amino acids. The CDR3 DNA follows: TGCGCCAGCAGCGCTTTTGGAGCCGGGGAGCTGTTTTTT. It yields the protein CASSAFGAGELFF.

The table lists this clone with a few counts. The chain links TRBV7-8 to TRBJ1-1; D possibly corresponds to TRBD1 (5 bases). The CDR3 sequence is 15 residues long. The V end lost 6 bases, the J end lost 1 base, and 15 bases lay between the germline ends. Germline loops: CDR1 SGHVS, CDR2 FQNEAQ. CDR3 protein: CASRRLGGANTEAFF. The CDR3, as DNA: TGTGCCAGCAGACGCCTCGGGGGAGCGAACACTGAAGCTTTCTTT.

The chain has TRBV5-1 and TRBJ1-3, with D hard to call. V was clipped by 0 bases and J by 4 bases, with 5 bases between them. The germline V gene has CDR1 SGHRS and CDR2 YFSETQ. The CDR3 contains 13 residues. The CDR3 loop reads CASSLEAGNTIYF. The CDR3 DNA follows: TGCGCCAGCAGCTTGGAGGCAGGAAACACCATATATTTT.